This TCR beta chain was recovered during a study of T-cell reconstitution after alpha-beta-depleted transplantation in children. Overall study results and limits: Reported findings indicate that, about two months after transplant, alpha-beta T cells came from several hundred expanded clones, which were derived from non-depleted graft cells. Surviving recipient T cells and thymic progenitors underlay high day-60 TCRbeta diversity in some patients. Hyperexpanded clones declined; after one year, newly produced T cells mostly supplied diversity.

CDR1 is ENHRY and CDR2 is SYGVKD in the germline V gene. CDR3 length: 14 amino acids. J lost 5 bases, V lost 10 bases, and 9 bases had no gene match. This clonotype was detected many times. Its antigen is still unknown. Preparation of the TCRbeta library was carried out with unique molecular identifiers. TCRdb ran MiXCR on the PCR reads and lists one entry per CDR3 protein. The sample contains about 110,000 distinct CDR3 sequences, approximately 6% of which appear only once. This sequence joins TRBV10-3 and TRBJ2-2; 8 nucleotides agree with TRBD1. The specimen was PBMCs, mostly from graft donor cells, collected 360 days after TCRalphabeta/CD19-depleted stem cell transplant. This clonotype was obtained from a male patient aged 2 to 9 who had a stem cell transplant for acute lymphoblastic leukemia, so the T cells may come from the graft donor. CDR3 residues: CATLDRERTGELFF. The CDR3 DNA follows: TGTGCCACTTTGGACAGGGAGAGAACCGGGGAGCTGTTTTTT.